This TCR beta chain was observed in a study of cytomegalovirus exposure and HLA in healthy donors. Of note for this clone: Without the conserved terminal phenylalanine or tryptophan, this CDR3 likely stems from a read error.

Germline V CDR1 and CDR2: SGHNT, YYREEE (reference sequence). CDR3 size: 14 residues. J lost 4 bases, V lost 6 bases, and 6 bases had no gene match. A multiplex PCR was run with 60 Vbeta primers and 13 Jbeta primers. Assay: immunoSEQ multiplex PCR; the TCRdb copy retains only in-frame clones and omits some. The profile shows over 150,000 clones, 84% of them singletons. The material sequenced was PBMCs. The sequence derives from a girl aged 10 to 17 in good health and CMV-seropositive. This chain connects TRBV5-4 to TRBJ2-7, with TRBD1 matching 11 bases. The CDR3 spells CASKFGQGAYEQYL. The CDR3 nucleotides are TGTGCCAGCAAATTTGGACAGGGGGCATACGAGCAGTACCTC.